This T cell receptor beta chain was profiled in a study of blood T cells in healthy people across ages (dated by TCRdb to between 2014 and 2017). At the level of the whole study: Template switching captured roughly one uniquely barcoded TCR beta cDNA molecule per two T cells in model experiments. Using deep sequencing normalized with unique cDNA molecular identifiers, the study measured how TCR beta repertoire diversity changes with age. The donors were split into four age groups: young (average around 17 years), middle-aged (about 40), aged (over 55) and long-lived (under 90). To avoid experimental bias, donors of different ages were spread randomly across the sequencing lanes. For two donors (one aged 18 to 29 and one aged 80 or older), the study analyzed two additional independent replicas of 1 million unique cDNA reads from the same blood draw.

Study-wide conclusions, independent of this receptor: Estimates of total diversity from one million sequenced T cells were regarded as lower bounds and underestimates. There was a strong correlation between observed TCR beta diversity and the percentage of naive T cells measured by flow cytometry. Because profiling used bulk unsorted PBMCs, naive and antigen-experienced compartments could not be compared conclusively. Compared with the aged group, the long-lived group had more naive CD4+ T cells, fewer expanded clones and increased TCR diversity, suggesting age selection. The CMV infection status of donors was not known, potentially confounding age-related changes in expanded clonotypes. Observed TCR beta diversity per million T cells fell roughly linearly with age, and a significant reduction was already apparent by age around 39.

Counted from cysteine to phenylalanine, this CDR3 has 14 amino acids. Here the CDR3 DNA is all that survives: 42 bases in frame from base 1. Trimming accounts for 1 base at V and 5 bases at J, while the number of junction bases matched to no gene is 3. The germline V gene encodes CDR1 SEHNR and CDR2 FQNEAQ (reference sequence). Preparation of the library involved 5' RACE. A second PCR of about 6 to 11 cycles was run with a J-beta primer mix and a sample-barcoded 5' primer. A template-switch 5' adaptor carrying 12 random nucleotides introduced a unique molecular identifier onto each TCR beta cDNA molecule. At least 3 million CDR3-containing paired-end reads were obtained from each sample. The Mint cDNA synthesis kit, primed by a TRBC-specific oligonucleotide, was used to synthesize first-strand cDNA from all RNA. All cDNA was treated with uracil-DNA glycosylase and then went through a first 18-cycle PCR with the universal primers M1SS and BC2_uni_R. In the original analysis: Each sample was normalized by randomly selecting 1 million high-quality reads, each carrying a distinct molecular identifier. Instead of being binned into consensus sequences, reads with shared molecular identifiers were discarded. MiTCR, run with a Q25 quality threshold and the strictest error-elimination algorithm, handled CDR3 identification, clonotype clustering and error correction. A nonparametric unseen species model with Euler transformation was used to estimate lower-bound total TCR beta diversity. In TCRdb, the public reads were trimmed at Q25 with fastp and aligned with MiXCR, with productive beta chains retained. All rows with the same CDR3 protein become a single entry with the most common DNA and genes. V and J calls and clone size were set by TCRdb, not the authors. The sample profile shows some 1,800,000 distinct CDR3 sequences; about two fifths of them were found once. About 21% of the sample is held by the ten biggest clonotypes.

In the case of this clonotype: Its antigen remains unidentified. No base qualities exist here, and no much larger clone lies one base off it.

The donors were roughly 40 Caucasian individuals from Russia, aged 6 to 90 years, who were systemically healthy. Roughly 9.5 milliliters of peripheral blood were drawn from each donor into EDTA-treated Vacutainer tubes. Ficoll-Paque density-gradient centrifugation was used to isolate PBMCs, with at least 7 million obtained per sample. Total RNA was extracted from PBMCs with Trizol reagent, with at least 6 micrograms obtained per sample. For every donor, an aliquot of PBMCs went through flow cytometry to measure the percentages of naive CD45RAhigh/CD27high T cells. Sequencing was carried out using blood. Recombination connected TRBV7-9 to TRBJ2-3, with 7 bases matching TRBD1. The sequence came from a human donor in good health. The CDR3 corresponds to CASSLDGDRDTQYF. The nucleotide sequence reads as follows: TGTGCCAGCAGCTTAGATGGGGACAGAGATACGCAGTATTTT.